The clone carrying this T cell receptor beta chain showed up many times. Its specificity is unknown. This record comes from a study of glioma-infiltrating T cells. Whole-study results and caveats: Very few CDR3 sequences were shared between tissue and blood.

Germline CDR1 and CDR2: SGHNT and YENEEA. The ends lost 5 bases at V and 4 bases at J; junction bases unmatched: 9. The CDR3 is made up of 15 amino acids. Amplification of TCR alpha and beta CDR3 regions from RNA used iRepertoire nested multiplex PCR. One-step reverse transcription and amplification started from approximately 100-400 ng of tissue mRNA or PBMC total RNA. Each CDR3 protein gets one entry after TCRdb re-called the multiplex PCR reads with MiXCR. The sample holds approximately 120,000 distinct CDR3 sequences, 25% to 30% seen once. The chain is built from TRBV11-3 and TRBJ1-1; 8 bases line up with TRBD1. The TCR was taken from a human donor with low-grade glioma or glioblastoma, undergoing nonglioma brain surgery, or in good health (not recorded which). The sample comprised glioma tissue, nonneoplastic brain tissue, or PBMCs (not recorded which). The CDR3 nucleotides read TGTGCCAGCAGCATCCAACAGGGGGTGATCACTGAAGCTTTCTTT. Protein sequence: CASSIQQGVITEAFF.